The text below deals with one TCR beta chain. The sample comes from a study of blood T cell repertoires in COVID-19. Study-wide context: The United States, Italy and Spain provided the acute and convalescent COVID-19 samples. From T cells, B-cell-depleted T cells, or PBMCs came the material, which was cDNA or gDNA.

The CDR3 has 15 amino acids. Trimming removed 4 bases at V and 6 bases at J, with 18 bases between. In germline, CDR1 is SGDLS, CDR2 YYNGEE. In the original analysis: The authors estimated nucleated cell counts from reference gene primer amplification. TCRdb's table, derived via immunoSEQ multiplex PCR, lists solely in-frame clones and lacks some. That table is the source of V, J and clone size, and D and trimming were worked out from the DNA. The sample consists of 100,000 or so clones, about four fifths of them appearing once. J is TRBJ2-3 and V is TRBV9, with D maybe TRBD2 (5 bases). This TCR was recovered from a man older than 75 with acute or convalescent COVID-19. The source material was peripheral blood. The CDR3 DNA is TGTGCCAGCAGCCCGCAGTTGACGCCGGGGGATACGCAGTATTTT. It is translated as CASSPQLTPGDTQYF.